This TCR beta chain was captured by sequencing in a study of blood T cell repertoires in COVID-19. Study context: Both acute and convalescent COVID-19 samples were obtained from the United States, Italy and Spain. In each case, the material was cDNA or gDNA derived from T cells, B-cell-depleted T cells, or PBMCs.

The germline V gene has CDR1 LGHNA and CDR2 YSLEER. J was trimmed by 4 bases and V by 1 base; bases with no gene match: 9. The length of the CDR3 is 18 residues. Per the study methods: Reference gene primer amplification in the assay estimated nucleated cell counts. TCRdb's table, derived via immunoSEQ multiplex PCR, lists solely in-frame clones and lacks some. That table furnishes V, J and clone size, whereas the DNA furnished D and trimming. The sample lists some 95,000 clones; over 80% were seen once. The sequence came from a human donor with active COVID-19. The donor label of this sample is uncertain. V is TRBV4-3 and J is TRBJ1-5, with 11 positions matching TRBD1. Material for sequencing was peripheral blood. Here the CDR3 reads CASSQVVGGTGGNQPQHF. The DNA for the CDR3 is TGCGCCAGCAGCCAAGTTGTCGGGGGGACAGGGGGTAATCAGCCCCAGCATTTT.